The 22 T cell receptor beta chains below all came from one sample that was sequenced in a study of blood T cell repertoires in COVID-19. The table came from immunoSEQ multiplex PCR; TCRdb's copy has only in-frame clones and leaves some out. The sample carries approximately 40,000 clones, about 90% recorded once. The sequenced material came from peripheral blood. These receptors all stem from a woman of 80 years or more with acute or convalescent COVID-19.

V is TRBV5-1 and J is TRBJ2-1; the D is unclear. The germline V gene has CDR1 SGHRS and CDR2 YFSETQ. This CDR3 spans 12 amino acids. V lost 4 bases to trimming and J lost 7 bases, with 9 bases between them. The chain's CDR3 is CASSLTFNEQFF. In nucleotides, the CDR3 is TGCGCCAGCAGCCTGACATTTAATGAGCAGTTCTTC. Based on the CDR3 plus reference TRBV5-1 and TRBJ2-1, the full variable domain is KAGVTQTPRYLIKTRGQQVTLSCSPISGHRSVSWYQQTPGQGLQFLFEYFSETQRNKGNFPGRFSGRQFSNSRSEMNVSTLELGDSALYLCASSLTFNEQFFGPGTRLTVL.

The CDR3 is CASTPGQGRTEAFF. The CDR3 nucleotides are TGTGCCAGTACCCCCGGACAGGGAAGGACTGAAGCTTTCTTT. The V call is TRBV19, the J call TRBJ1-1; TRBD1 matches at 8 bases. Germline CDR1 is LNHDA and CDR2 is SQIVND (reference sequence). Trimming at V came to 7 bases and at J to 5 bases, leaving 9 bases not matched to a gene. This CDR3 is 14 amino acids long.

This chain uses TRBV7-2 with TRBJ2-5, with D perhaps TRBD1 (7 bases). The CDR3 is made up of 16 amino acids. Looked up from germline, CDR1 is SGHTA and CDR2 is FQGNSA. The ends were cut back, 4 bases at V and 4 bases at J, with 19 bases in the middle. The CDR3 nucleotides read TGTGCCAGCAGCTCCGCGGAGACTAGGACAGGAGAGACCCAGTACTTC. Translation gives CASSSAETRTGETQYF.

This chain connects TRBV30 to TRBJ1-5, with 7 bases that match TRBD1. V shed 4 bases and J 3 bases; nucleotides not matched to a gene: 6. CDR3 length: 14 amino acids. Germline V gene lookup returns CDR1 GTSNPN and CDR2 SVGIG (reference sequence). The CDR3 is CAWNDRVTNQPQHF. The CDR3 region has the DNA TGTGCCTGGAACGACAGGGTCACCAATCAGCCCCAGCATTTT.

The gene calls are TRBV30 and TRBJ2-5; no definite D call. CDR1 is GTSNPN and CDR2 is SVGIG in the germline V gene (reference sequence). With 0 bases removed from V and 4 bases from J, the gap between germline ends came to 6 bases. The CDR3 is 12 amino acids. This CDR3 reads CAWSVSGETQYF. In DNA form, the CDR3 reads TGTGCCTGGAGTGTTAGTGGAGAGACCCAGTACTTC.

The chain links TRBV19 to TRBJ1-2; D is perhaps TRBD1 (5 bases). CDR1 is LNHDA, CDR2 SQIVND, per germline (reference sequence). Trimming removed 3 bases at V and 2 bases at J, with 13 bases between. The CDR3 totals 15 residues. Here the CDR3 reads CASSIDLKGNYGYTF. The CDR3 DNA follows: TGTGCCAGTAGTATTGACTTGAAGGGGAACTATGGCTACACCTTC.

The chain combines TRBV5-5 with TRBJ1-5; D remains ambiguous. The CDR3 length is 13 residues. Trimming removed 4 bases at V and 3 bases at J, with 8 bases between. From germline, CDR1 is SGHKS and CDR2 YYEKEE (reference sequence). The CDR3 coding sequence is TGTGCCAGCAGCCATGACACCAATCAGCCCCAGCATTTT. Translation: CASSHDTNQPQHF.

The chain carries TRBV2 and TRBJ2-7; possible D gene TRBD1, 6 bases. Germline V gives CDR1 SNHLY, CDR2 FYNNEI. Trimming shortened V by 5 bases and J by 3 bases, and 11 bases separated the two germline ends. The length of the CDR3 is 13 residues. The CDR3 protein is CASSLGQSYEQYF. The DNA of the CDR3 is TGTGCCAGCAGTCTTGGACAGAGCTACGAGCAGTACTTC.

The rearrangement links TRBV24-1 to TRBJ2-1; D not certain. The V end was cut by 1 base, the J end by 7 bases, with 7 bases between. Germline assignment: CDR1 KGHDR and CDR2 SFDVKD. CDR3 length: 13 amino acids. This CDR3 reads CATSDLIENEQFF. DNA of the CDR3: TGTGCCACCAGTGATTTAATTGAGAATGAGCAGTTCTTC.

The chain links TRBV5-1 to TRBJ2-7; D possibly corresponds to TRBD2 (6 bases). Trimming took 0 bases from V and 6 from J, leaving 13 bases between them. Germline V gene lookup returns CDR1 SGHRS and CDR2 YFSETQ. This CDR3 comprises 14 residues. CDR3 in amino acids: CASSLAAGWSEQYF. Written as DNA, the CDR3 is TGCGCCAGCAGCTTGGCCGCGGGGTGGTCCGAGCAGTACTTC.

The chain joins TRBV29-1 to TRBJ2-7, with a weak D call TRBD1 (5 bases). Per the germline V gene, CDR1 is SQVTM and CDR2 is ANQGSEA. Trimming shortened V by 1 base and J by 2 bases, and 6 bases separated the two germline ends. This CDR3 has 12 amino acids. The CDR3 loop is CSVEGGTYEQYF. Written as DNA, the CDR3 is TGCAGCGTTGAAGGGGGCACCTACGAGCAGTACTTC.

In this sample, this clone turned up once. The V gene is TRBV9, the J gene TRBJ2-1; D uncertain. With 0 bases removed from V and 0 bases from J, the gap between germline ends came to 7 bases. Germline-derived CDR1 and CDR2 are SGDLS and YYNGEE. The CDR3 length is 15 residues. CDR3 sequence: CASSVAAVSYNEQFF. The DNA for the CDR3 is TGTGCCAGCAGCGTAGCGGCGGTCTCCTACAATGAGCAGTTCTTC.

V is TRBV5-1 and J is TRBJ2-1; 8 bases match TRBD1. The length of the CDR3 is 15 residues. Looked up from germline, CDR1 is SGHRS and CDR2 is YFSETQ. V was pared by 1 base and J by 9 bases, with 9 bases of the junction left unmatched. The CDR3 protein is CASSLTGQAGGEQFF. CDR3 DNA sequence: TGCGCCAGCAGCTTGACGGGACAGGCTGGGGGTGAGCAGTTCTTC.

The chain has TRBV6-6 and TRBJ2-7; 8 bases are a match to TRBD1. With V trimmed by 0 bases and J by 7 bases, 5 bases remained unmatched. The CDR3 is 14 amino acids. CDR1 MNHNY and CDR2 SVGAGI come from the germline V gene (reference sequence). The chain's CDR3 is CASSYSQGAQEQYF. DNA of the CDR3: TGTGCCAGCAGTTACTCCCAGGGGGCGCAAGAGCAGTACTTC.

The chain employs TRBV12-5 and TRBJ1-1; 7 nucleotides line up with TRBD1. CDR3 length: 15 residues. Germline trimming cut 4 bases from V and 3 bases from J; bases unmatched to any gene: 8. Germline V CDR1 and CDR2: LGHNT, FRNRAP. CDR3 in DNA: TGTGCTAGTGGTTCCCGCGCAGGGGGTGACACTGAAGCTTTCTTT. This codes for CASGSRAGGDTEAFF.

V gene TRBV7-3 combines with J gene TRBJ2-3; 9 bases agree with TRBD2. Trimming at V came to 1 base and at J to 8 bases, leaving 10 bases not matched to a gene. The length of the CDR3 is 16 residues. Looked up from germline, CDR1 is SGHTA and CDR2 is FQGTGA. The CDR3 is CASSLNSGGSGGTQYF. The CDR3 DNA reads TGTGCCAGCAGCTTAAATAGCGGGGGCTCGGGTGGTACGCAGTATTTT.

CDR3: CASSLFRGGSSDTQYF. As DNA, the CDR3 is TGTGCCAGCAGCTTGTTCCGGGGGGGCAGCTCAGATACGCAGTATTTT. V and J are TRBV5-6 and TRBJ2-3, with TRBD2 matching over 8 bases. Germline trimming cut 1 base from V and 4 bases from J; bases unmatched to any gene: 8. Looked up from germline, CDR1 is SGHDT and CDR2 is YYEEEE. The CDR3 covers 16 residues.

CDR3 loop: CASSQDVRGGGATTDTQYF. The CDR3 DNA is TGTGCCAGCAGCCAAGATGTTAGGGGAGGGGGGGCCACCACAGATACGCAGTATTTT. The chain joins TRBV4-2 to TRBJ2-3; weak D call: TRBD2 (7 bases). The CDR3 runs to 19 residues. CDR1 is LGHNA, CDR2 YNFKEQ, per germline. Trimming left V 0 bases short and J 2 bases short, with 21 bases between.

This clone was picked up one time. The J gene is TRBJ2-7, the V gene TRBV9, with a possible D match to TRBD1 (5 bases). V gave up 0 bases and J gave up 6 bases, with 7 bases separating them. This CDR3 is built from 12 residues. Per germline, CDR1 SGDLS and CDR2 YYNGEE. In DNA, the CDR3 is TGTGCCAGCAGCGTAGTTGGGGCCGAGCAGTACTTC. This encodes CASSVVGAEQYF.

This chain uses TRBV2 with TRBJ1-2; possibly TRBD1 for D (6 bases). The germline CDR1 and CDR2 sequences are SNHLY and FYNNEI. This CDR3 comprises 13 residues. V shed 3 bases and J shed 5 bases, with 10 bases lying between them. As DNA, the CDR3 is TGTGCCAGCAGTGACAGGGGCCTGTATGGCTACACCTTC. It translates to CASSDRGLYGYTF.

The V and J genes are TRBV4-1 and TRBJ2-6; D remains ambiguous. In germline, CDR1 is MGHRA, CDR2 YSYEKL. V was trimmed by 3 bases and J by 4 bases, leaving 13 bases between them. The CDR3 consists of 16 residues. The CDR3 DNA follows: TGCGCCAGCAGCCACCTTGTAGAAGCCGGGGCCAACGTCCTGACTTTC. Translating it yields CASSHLVEAGANVLTF.

The CDR3 sequence: CASSLAGSSYEQYF. The CDR3 DNA reads as TGTGCCAGCAGCTTAGCCGGGTCCTCGTACGAGCAGTACTTC. The chain carries TRBV7-8 and TRBJ2-7; D is unresolved. CDR1 SGHVS and CDR2 FQNEAQ come from the germline V gene. This CDR3 is built from 14 residues. V lost 0 bases and J 4 bases, leaving 10 bases between the germline ends. Based on the CDR3 plus reference TRBV7-8 and TRBJ2-7, the full variable domain is GAGVSQSPRYKVAKRGQDVALRCDPISGHVSLFWYQQALGQGPEFLTYFQNEAQLDKSGLPSDRFFAERPEGSVSTLKIQRTQQEDSAVYLCASSLAGSSYEQYFGPGTRLTVT.